A selection of T cell receptor beta chains follows, all from one sample in a study of T cell responses to AZD1222 COVID-19 vaccine. Profiled with immunoSEQ multiplex PCR; TCRdb holds only in-frame clones, not every one. The profile shows 85,000 to 130,000 clones, roughly 91% of them singletons. Sequences were derived from peripheral blood, sampled on day 0 of AZD1222 vaccination. All receptors come from an adult in good health. Each CDR3 is given with its conserved first and last residue. The D gene is left open where the match is weak. Rows give clone size only sometimes, using once, few, many, or a class for an expanded clone.

d_gene	abundance	v_gene	j_gene	CDR3aa	CDR3nt
-	-	TRBV5-4	TRBJ1-1	CASSLGGRNTEAFF	TGTGCCAGCAGCTTGGGTGGCAGAAACACTGAAGCTTTCTTT
TRBD1	-	TRBV5-4	TRBJ1-4	CASSLAGTGGNEKLFF	TGTGCCAGCAGCTTGGCTGGGACAGGGGGTAATGAAAAACTGTTTTTT
-	-	TRBV6-4	TRBJ1-5	CASIERVSIKQPQHF	TGTGCCAGCATTGAAAGGGTCTCAATCAAACAGCCCCAGCATTTT
-	once	TRBV28	TRBJ1-2	CASSLAAFYGYTF	TGTGCCAGCAGTTTAGCAGCCTTCTATGGCTACACCTTC
-	-	TRBV19	TRBJ1-1	CASRQVNTEAFF	TGTGCCAGTAGGCAGGTGAACACTGAAGCTTTCTTT
TRBD2	-	TRBV7-9	TRBJ2-1	CASSLNSGAYNEQFF	TGTGCCAGCAGCTTAAATAGCGGGGCCTACAATGAGCAGTTCTTC
-	few	TRBV5-1	TRBJ2-7	CASAFAQDTFYEQYF	TGCGCCAGCGCGTTCGCCCAGGACACGTTCTACGAGCAGTACTTC
-	-	TRBV6-6	TRBJ1-5	CASSYSSNQPQHF	TGTGCCAGCAGTTACAGCAGCAATCAGCCCCAGCATTTT
-	-	TRBV15	TRBJ1-6	CATSRGQGPYNSPLHF	TGTGCCACCAGCAGAGGTCAGGGGCCCTATAATTCACCCCTCCACTTT
-	once	TRBV27	TRBJ1-1	CASSSGLGNTEAFF	TGTGCCAGCAGTTCCGGACTGGGGAACACTGAAGCTTTCTTT
-	-	TRBV6-5	TRBJ1-2	CASSRFPNYGYTF	TGTGCCAGCAGCAGGTTCCCTAACTATGGCTACACCTTC
TRBD1	once	TRBV29-1	TRBJ1-5	CSVGLRDRELF	TGCAGCGTTGGACTCCGGGACAGGGAGCTCTTT
-	-	TRBV19	TRBJ1-5	CASSMGVSNQPQHF	TGTGCCAGTAGTATGGGGGTAAGCAATCAGCCCCAGCATTTT
-	-	TRBV3-1/TRBV3-2	TRBJ2-7	CASSQDPGVYEQYF	TGTGCCAGCAGCCAAGATCCAGGGGTCTACGAGCAGTACTTC
-	-	TRBV5-1	TRBJ1-4	CASSLSGRYPEKLFF	TGCGCCAGCAGCTTGAGCGGCAGGTACCCTGAAAAACTGTTTTTT
-	-	TRBV3-1/TRBV3-2	TRBJ2-5	CASSQGSWETQYF	TGTGCCAGCTCCCAGGGTTCGTGGGAGACCCAGTACTTC
-	-	TRBV11-2	TRBJ1-2	CASSAIVGGYTF	TGTGCCAGCAGCGCCATAGTTGGCGGCTACACCTTC
-	-	TRBV9	TRBJ2-2	CASSSEDRLANTGELFF	TGTGCCAGCAGCTCCGAGGACAGACTCGCGAACACCGGGGAGCTGTTTTTT
TRBD2	-	TRBV7-3	TRBJ2-2	CASSRGGDNTGELFF	TGTGCCAGCAGCCGCGGGGGGGATAACACCGGGGAGCTGTTTTTT
-	-	TRBV7-8	TRBJ1-1	CASSFGGGTEAFF	TGTGCCAGCAGCTTTGGGGGGGGTACTGAAGCTTTCTTT
-	few	TRBV4-1	TRBJ2-1	CASSQDLAGEMMDEQFF	TGCGCCAGCAGCCAAGATTTGGCAGGGGAGATGATGGATGAGCAGTTCTTC
-	few	TRBV21-1	TRBJ1-1	CASRAGTGNTEAFF	TGTGCCAGCAGGGCCGGTACAGGGAACACTGAAGCTTTCTTT
-	-	TRBV3-1/TRBV3-2	TRBJ1-5	CASSPQTKEPQHF	TGTGCCAGCAGCCCACAGACCAAAGAGCCCCAGCATTTT
-	-	TRBV10-1	TRBJ2-3	CASSESRGSGTDTQYF	TGCGCCAGCAGTGAGTCGAGGGGGTCCGGCACAGATACGCAGTATTTT
-	-	TRBV10-3	TRBJ2-1	CAISVSSDEQFF	TGTGCCATCAGTGTTTCGAGTGATGAGCAGTTCTTC
-	once	TRBV12-3/TRBV12-4	TRBJ2-7	CASQRVNYEQYF	TGTGCCAGCCAACGGGTCAACTACGAGCAGTACTTC
TRBD2	-	TRBV6-5	TRBJ2-7	CASSRLAGTNEQYF	TGTGCCAGCAGTCGACTAGCGGGAACCAACGAGCAGTACTTC
-	-	TRBV5-5	TRBJ2-7	CASSRALYEQYF	TGTGCCAGCAGCCGTGCGCTTTACGAGCAGTACTTC
TRBD2	few	TRBV7-9	TRBJ2-1	CASSLISGSSYNEQFF	TGTGCCAGCAGCTTGATTAGCGGGAGCTCCTACAATGAGCAGTTCTTC
TRBD1	-	TRBV27	TRBJ1-2	CASSSRDRGKPGHGYTF	TGTGCCAGCAGTTCTCGGGACAGGGGGAAGCCCGGACATGGCTACACCTTC
-	-	TRBV5-6	TRBJ1-1	CASSWGVNTEAFF	TGTGCCAGCAGCTGGGGGGTGAACACTGAAGCTTTCTTT
-	-	TRBV2	TRBJ2-5	CASARDVEETQYF	TGTGCCAGTGCCAGGGACGTGGAAGAGACCCAGTACTTC
-	once	TRBV9	TRBJ1-5	CASSAQGSNQPQHF	TGTGCCAGCAGCGCCCAAGGGAGCAATCAGCCCCAGCATTTT
-	few	TRBV5-4	TRBJ1-6	CASSLEGRINNSPLHF	TGTGCCAGCAGCTTGGAGGGGAGGATAAATAATTCACCCCTCCACTTT
-	-	TRBV2	TRBJ2-6	CASSEMGSPDSGANVLTF	TGTGCCAGCAGTGAAATGGGGAGCCCGGACTCTGGGGCCAACGTCCTGACTTTC
-	-	TRBV7-9	TRBJ2-1	CASSFTGMGEQFF	TGTGCCAGCAGCTTTACAGGGATGGGTGAGCAGTTCTTC
-	-	TRBV11-2	TRBJ1-6	CASSLVTSSSYNSPLHF	TGTGCCAGCAGCTTAGTCACCAGCAGCTCCTATAATTCACCCCTCCACTTT
-	-	TRBV6-1	TRBJ2-2	CASSEPGRNTGELFF	TGTGCCAGCAGTGAACCAGGGAGGAACACCGGGGAGCTGTTTTTT
-	-	TRBV7-9	TRBJ1-2	CASSLATDQTNYGYTF	TGTGCCAGCAGTTTAGCGACAGACCAAACTAACTATGGCTACACCTTC
-	once	TRBV5-8	TRBJ2-7	CASSFQGAPSSYEQYF	TGTGCCAGCAGCTTTCAGGGCGCCCCGAGCTCCTACGAGCAGTACTTC
-	few	TRBV7-9	TRBJ1-1	CASSSLPEEGDTEAFF	TGTGCCAGCAGCTCCCTTCCAGAGGAGGGGGACACTGAAGCTTTCTTT